The 27 T cell receptor beta chains below come from one sample, sequenced in a study of untreated major depressive disorder listed by TCRdb under 2018. Their target antigens are unknown. Study-wide findings and limitations: Higher TRBV05-01 (Vbeta 5.1) usage among CD4+ T cells of depressed patients compared with controls was confirmed by sequencing, with p = 0.040 in a one-tailed test.

Libraries were made using the immunoSEQ multiplex PCR assay. In its TCRdb copy, this immuneACCESS table keeps in-frame sequences only and misses some clones. Where compared with another copy, unresolved V genes explain less than half of these, and the others have no known cause. The table for this sample lists roughly 17,000 clones; approximately 92% of them were counted only once. The ten largest make up about 0.6% of the sample. Sequenced input: CD4+ T cells from PBMCs. The receptor set was obtained from a woman aged 40 to 49 with major depressive disorder.

J is TRBJ1-1 and V is TRBV12-1. TRBV12-1 is reported as a pseudogene. The CDR3 contains 13 residues. CDR3 amino acids: CASSPRIISEAFF. In DNA form, the CDR3 reads TGTGCCAGCAGCCCACGGATAATATCTGAAGCTTTCTTT.

The chain is built from TRBV30 and TRBJ1-5; unclear D gene. Germline-derived CDR1 and CDR2 are GTSNPN and SVGIG (reference sequence). The germline V and J ends were trimmed by 2 bases and 0 bases, with 14 bases remaining between them. The CDR3 is made up of 16 amino acids. The CDR3 here is CAWSWSGSHSNQPQHF. As DNA, the CDR3 is TGTGCCTGGAGTTGGTCTGGGAGTCATAGCAATCAGCCCCAGCATTTT.

This rearrangement joins TRBV5-6 to TRBJ1-2; D gene ambiguous. This CDR3 contains 15 residues. V lost 0 bases to trimming and J lost 4 bases, with 13 bases between them. CDR1 and CDR2 from the germline V gene are SGHDT and YYEEEE. The CDR3 loop reads CASSLGWDFGYGYTF. DNA of the CDR3: TGTGCCAGCAGCTTGGGTTGGGATTTTGGCTATGGCTACACCTTC.

This clone occurred once. V gene TRBV4-1 combines with J gene TRBJ1-5; weak D call: TRBD1 (5 bases). The CDR3 has 15 residues. Germline CDR1 is MGHRA and CDR2 is YSYEKL. Trimming stripped 0 bases from V and 6 bases from J, with 12 bases between. The CDR3 DNA reads as TGCGCCAGCAGCCAAGACGGGGCCGGACGTCAGCCCCAGCATTTT. Translating gives CASSQDGAGRQPQHF.

This clone was counted between two and nine times. The V call is TRBV6-6, the J call TRBJ1-5; D perhaps matches TRBD1 (6 bases). CDR1 and CDR2 (germline): MNHNY, SVGAGI (reference sequence). The CDR3 loop spans 12 amino acids. V lost 6 bases and J 5 bases, leaving 8 bases between the germline ends. The CDR3 nucleotides are TGTGCCAGCAGGGGGGGCGATCAGCCCCAGCATTTT. Translating it yields CASRGGDQPQHF.

In the case of this clone: A read error may account for a junction end that differs from germline. The chain is built from TRBV30 and TRBJ1-6; D possibly corresponds to TRBD1 (5 bases). Germline V gene lookup returns CDR1 GTSNPN and CDR2 SVGIG (reference sequence). The CDR3 extends over 13 amino acids. The CDR3 nucleotides are TGTGCCTTTTACAGGTCCTACAATTCACCCCTCCACTTT. Translated: CAFYRSYNSPLHF.

The V and J genes are TRBV18 and TRBJ1-2; D not resolved. Trimming left V 3 bases short and J 0 bases short, with 8 bases between. The CDR3 contains 14 residues. Germline V CDR1 and CDR2: KGHSH, LQKENI. This CDR3 is CASSPPAANYGYTF. Written as DNA, the CDR3 is TGTGCCAGCTCACCCCCCGCGGCTAACTATGGCTACACCTTC.

V usage is TRBV19 and J usage is TRBJ1-1; D ambiguous. Trimming shortened V by 5 bases and J by 0 bases, and 10 bases separated the two germline ends. CDR1 and CDR2 from the germline V gene are LNHDA and SQIVND (reference sequence). This CDR3 spans 14 amino acids. The chain's CDR3 is CASSPLKMNTEAFF. Here the CDR3 DNA reads TGTGCCAGTAGTCCCCTAAAGATGAACACTGAAGCTTTCTTT.

V gene TRBV5-4 combines with J gene TRBJ2-2; D remains unclear. Trimming took 2 bases from V and 7 from J, leaving 6 bases between them. The CDR3 loop spans 12 amino acids. Germline V gene lookup returns CDR1 SGHNT and CDR2 YYREEE (reference sequence). The CDR3 sequence: CASSLEGGELFF. DNA of the CDR3: TGTGCCAGCAGCTTAGAAGGCGGGGAGCTGTTTTTT.

The chain is built from TRBV7-2 and TRBJ1-1; D remains unclear. Germline CDR1 and CDR2: SGHTA and FQGNSA. With 1 base removed from V and 4 bases from J, the gap between germline ends came to 7 bases. This CDR3 comprises 13 residues. The CDR3 protein is CASSLDQLTEAFF. For the CDR3, the DNA is TGTGCCAGCAGCTTAGACCAGCTCACTGAAGCTTTCTTT.

V and J are TRBV9 and TRBJ1-4, with TRBD1 matching over 7 bases. Trimming removed 5 bases from V and 2 bases from J; junction bases left unmatched: 3. CDR1 and CDR2 (germline): SGDLS, YYNGEE. CDR3 length: 14 residues. The chain's CDR3 is CASSQGGTNEKLFF. In DNA, the CDR3 is TGTGCCAGCAGTCAGGGGGGGACTAATGAAAAACTGTTTTTT.

V is TRBV30 and J is TRBJ2-1, with TRBD1 matching 7 bases. After removal of 4 bases from V and 4 bases from J, the junction contained 7 bases not matched to a gene. The CDR3 has 14 amino acids. The V gene's germline CDR1 is GTSNPN and CDR2 SVGIG (reference sequence). The DNA for the CDR3 is TGTGCCTGGAACCGACAGGGCCCTTACAATGAGCAGTTCTTC. Its translation: CAWNRQGPYNEQFF.

The chain employs TRBV5-1 and TRBJ1-2, with TRBD1 matching over 9 bases. The CDR3 is made up of 16 amino acids. Germline V gene sequence: CDR1 SGHRS, CDR2 YFSETQ. The ends lost 2 bases at V and 8 bases at J; junction bases unmatched: 13. DNA for the CDR3: TGCGCCAGCAGCTTCCCTCCGGGACAGGGCCCGGGGGGCTACACCTTC. Protein product: CASSFPPGQGPGGYTF.

V is TRBV18 and J is TRBJ1-1; D is perhaps TRBD1 (6 bases). Germline assignment: CDR1 KGHSH and CDR2 LQKENI. V dropped 3 bases and J dropped 7 bases, with 18 bases sitting between them. This CDR3 is built from 15 residues. DNA for the CDR3: TGTGCCAGCTCACCTTTTTCAGGGGTTGGAGGTGAAGCTTTCTTT. This translates into CASSPFSGVGGEAFF.

V usage is TRBV28 and J usage is TRBJ2-5; either TRBD1 or TRBD2 may supply D (5 bases each). This CDR3 spans 13 amino acids. Trimming cost V 3 bases and J 4 bases, with 9 bases left between them. Germline V gene lookup returns CDR1 MDHEN and CDR2 SYDVKM. The CDR3 region is CASSFWDGETQYF. The CDR3 DNA sequence: TGTGCCAGCAGTTTTTGGGACGGAGAGACCCAGTACTTC.

This chain links TRBV5-6 with TRBJ1-1, with TRBD1 matching 7 bases. The germline V gene has CDR1 SGHDT and CDR2 YYEEEE. V lost 1 base to trimming and J lost 1 base; unmatched junction nucleotides: 4. CDR3 length: 15 amino acids. CDR3 sequence (DNA): TGTGCCAGCAGCTTGTTGGGGACAGAGAACACTGAAGCTTTCTTT. Its translation is CASSLLGTENTEAFF.

J is TRBJ2-4 and V is TRBV4-2, with D perhaps matching TRBD2 (6 bases). Trimming cost V 0 bases and J 7 bases, with 10 bases left between them. This CDR3 is built from 14 residues. CDR1 and CDR2 from the germline V gene are LGHNA and YNFKEQ. The CDR3 nucleotides are TGTGCCAGCAGCCAAGAGAAGCTAGCGAACATTCAGTACTTC. This sequence encodes CASSQEKLANIQYF.

This clone has a single count. The rearrangement joins TRBV9 to TRBJ2-3; possibly TRBD2 for D (6 bases). Germline V CDR1 and CDR2: SGDLS, YYNGEE. The CDR3 spans 16 residues. V lost 0 bases, J lost 3 bases, and 14 bases lay in between. The CDR3 DNA sequence: TGTGCCAGCAGCGTAGGTCCGGGACTGGAGACAGATACGCAGTATTTT. Its translation: CASSVGPGLETDTQYF.

The chain is built from TRBV10-3 and TRBJ2-3, with D unclear. The CDR3 runs 12 residues. V was clipped by 5 bases and J by 2 bases, with 5 bases between them. Germline CDR1 ENHRY, CDR2 SYGVKD. The CDR3 loop is CAISRATDTQYF. The CDR3 DNA sequence: TGTGCCATCAGTAGGGCCACAGATACGCAGTATTTT.

The chain employs TRBV6-1 and TRBJ1-1, with D tentatively TRBD1 (6 bases). CDR3 size: 15 residues. Germline CDR1 and CDR2: MNHNS and SASEGT. Trimming left V 4 bases short and J 7 bases short, with 19 bases between. DNA of the CDR3: TGTGCCAGCAGTGTAGGGGGACCTGTAAGGAGTGAAGCTTTCTTT. This sequence encodes CASSVGGPVRSEAFF.

This chain links TRBV2 with TRBJ1-1; no firm D call. The germline V gene encodes CDR1 SNHLY and CDR2 FYNNEI. Trimming took off 4 bases at V and 1 base at J, with 7 bases between the two ends. The CDR3 is made up of 13 amino acids. CDR3 protein: CASSVSENTEAFF. The CDR3 bases are TGTGCCAGCAGTGTAAGCGAGAACACTGAAGCTTTCTTT.

The chain recombines TRBV11-2 with TRBJ1-1; no firm D call. Germline loops: CDR1 SGHAT, CDR2 FQNNGV. V was trimmed by 5 bases and J by 7 bases, leaving 11 bases between them. The CDR3 is 12 amino acids. CDR3 protein: CASSPNVVEAFF. In DNA, the CDR3 is TGTGCCAGCAGCCCGAACGTGGTTGAAGCTTTCTTT.

The chain joins TRBV5-1 to TRBJ2-2; D is ambiguous. This CDR3 is built from 16 residues. Germline CDR1 and CDR2: SGHRS and YFSETQ. V was trimmed by 0 bases and J by 1 base, leaving 10 bases between them. In DNA form, the CDR3 reads TGCGCCAGCAGCTTGGTCCCCAACAGGAACACCGGGGAGCTGTTTTTT. Translating it yields CASSLVPNRNTGELFF.

This clone has only a few counts. This sequence joins TRBV19 and TRBJ2-1; D gene ambiguous. The CDR3 loop spans 15 amino acids. V gave up 5 bases and J gave up 8 bases, with 19 bases separating them. The germline CDR1 and CDR2 sequences are LNHDA and SQIVND (reference sequence). CDR3 coding DNA: TGTGCCAGTAGTCGATTGATCTACTTCGGGCATGAGCAGTTCTTC. Its translation: CASSRLIYFGHEQFF. Full variable domain (missing parts from reference TRBV19 and TRBJ2-1): DGGITQSPKYLFRKEGQNVTLSCEQNLNHDAMYWYRQDPGQGLRLIYYSQIVNDFQKGDIAEGYSVSREKKESFPLTVTSAQKNPTAFYLCASSRLIYFGHEQFFGPGTRLTVL.

The chain couples TRBV6-1 to TRBJ1-5; no clear D. The length of the CDR3 is 15 residues. V was pared by 3 bases and J by 0 bases, with 9 bases between. Looked up from germline, CDR1 is MNHNS and CDR2 is SASEGT. In DNA, the CDR3 is TGTGCCAGCAGTGACAAGGGCTATAGCAATCAGCCCCAGCATTTT. Encoded protein: CASSDKGYSNQPQHF.

The rearrangement uses TRBV19 and TRBJ2-1; D uncertain. The CDR3 runs 14 residues. Trimming pared 2 bases from V and 7 bases from J, leaving 12 bases between. Germline CDR1 reads LNHDA; CDR2 reads SQIVND (reference sequence). CDR3 loop: CASSIRTVGNEQFF. In nucleotides, the CDR3 is TGTGCCAGTAGTATAAGGACCGTGGGGAATGAGCAGTTCTTC.

The rearrangement uses TRBV2 and TRBJ1-4; possible D gene TRBD1, 6 bases. The germline V gene encodes CDR1 SNHLY and CDR2 FYNNEI. There are 15 residues in the CDR3. Trimming took off 2 bases at V and 1 base at J, with 8 bases between the two ends. The chain's CDR3 is CASSEQGLTNEKLFF. Written as DNA, the CDR3 is TGTGCCAGCAGTGAACAGGGGTTAACTAATGAAAAACTGTTTTTT.